This T cell receptor beta chain was captured in a study of radiation and T cells in renal cell carcinoma. General study points: Baseline intratumoral clonotype presence is unknown without pretreatment biopsies. In blood, top tumor clones expanded by 2 weeks, shrinking by 4.

Measured with immunoSEQ multiplex PCR; TCRdb has only the in-frame clones, and not every one. The sample lists about 86,000 clones, roughly 80% seen once, with around 9.1% in the top ten. V lost 5 bases to trimming and J lost 5 bases, with 17 bases between them. Per germline, CDR1 LGHNT and CDR2 FRNRAP. This CDR3 is 15 amino acids long. The table lists this clone with a few counts. The antigen is undetermined. Time point indicated: blood 4 weeks post-SBRT, at nephrectomy. As to treatment: 15 Gy SBRT to primary tumor, nephrectomy 4 weeks later. Nephrectomy followed 15 Gy stereotactic body radiation by 4 weeks. After SBRT, blood was collected at 2 and 4 weeks, plus baseline.

The TCR originated in a man aged 50 to 60 with renal cell carcinoma. The source material was blood, sampled from a patient whose treatment included radiotherapy and nephrectomy. The gene calls are TRBV12-5 and TRBJ2-3; D perhaps matches TRBD2 (5 bases). In DNA form, the CDR3 reads TGTGCTAGTGGTCCCGGATTCGAGGGTGAAGATACGCAGTATTTT. As protein: CASGPGFEGEDTQYF. Complete variable domain (other parts from reference TRBV12-5 and TRBJ2-3): DARVTQTPRHKVTEMGQEVTMRCQPILGHNTVFWYRQTMMQGLELLAYFRNRAPLDDSGMPKDRFSAEMPDATLATLKIQPSEPRDSAVYFCASGPGFEGEDTQYFGPGTRLTVL.